This TCR beta chain was recorded in a study of OX40 agonist ivuxolimab in advanced cancers. Turning to the study itself: Three patients had partial responses: one hepatocellular carcinoma, two cutaneous melanoma.

Per germline, CDR1 SQVTM and CDR2 ANQGSEA. This CDR3 has 13 amino acids. The V gene end was trimmed by 5 bases and the J gene end by 8 bases; junction bases not matched to a gene: 7. Points on this clone: What it binds is unknown.

Profiled with immunoSEQ multiplex PCR; TCRdb holds only in-frame clones, not every one. The top ten clones hold 1.5% to 2% of a sample with about 60,000 clones, approximately 90% of them seen once. Study-level results: Fewer expanded clones were found on average in CD4+ than in CD8+ T cells. Which antigen the expanded peripheral T cells recognized is unknown.

The study sampled blood at baseline, cycle 4 day 1, and cycle 7 day 1. This TCR was sampled from an adult with an advanced solid tumor such as melanoma, head and neck, liver or kidney cancer. The chain is built from TRBV29-1 and TRBJ1-4; 8 nucleotides align to TRBD1. The material sequenced was CD4+ or CD8+ T cells sorted from blood, taken in a trial of the OX40 agonist ivuxolimab. CDR3 amino acids: CSVTGGSWEKLFF. CDR3 sequence (DNA): TGCAGCGTTACAGGGGGGAGTTGGGAAAAACTGTTTTTT. Complete variable domain (other parts from reference TRBV29-1 and TRBJ1-4): SAVISQKPSRDICQRGTSLTIQCQVDSQVTMMFWYRQQPGQSLTLIATANQGSEATYESGFVIDKFPISRPNLTFSTLTVSNMSPEDSSIYLCSVTGGSWEKLFFGSGTQLSVL.